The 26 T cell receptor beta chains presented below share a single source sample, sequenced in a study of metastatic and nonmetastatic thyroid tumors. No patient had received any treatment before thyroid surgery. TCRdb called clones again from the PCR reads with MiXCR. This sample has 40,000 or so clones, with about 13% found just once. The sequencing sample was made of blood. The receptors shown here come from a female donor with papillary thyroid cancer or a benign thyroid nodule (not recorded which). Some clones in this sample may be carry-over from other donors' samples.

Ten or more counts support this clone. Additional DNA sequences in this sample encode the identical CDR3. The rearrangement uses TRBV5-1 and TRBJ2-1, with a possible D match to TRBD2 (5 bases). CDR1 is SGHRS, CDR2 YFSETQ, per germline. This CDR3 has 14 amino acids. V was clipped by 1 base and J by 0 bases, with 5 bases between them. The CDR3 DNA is TGCGCCAGCAGCTTGACTAGCTCCTACAATGAGCAGTTCTTC. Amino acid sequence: CASSLTSSYNEQFF.

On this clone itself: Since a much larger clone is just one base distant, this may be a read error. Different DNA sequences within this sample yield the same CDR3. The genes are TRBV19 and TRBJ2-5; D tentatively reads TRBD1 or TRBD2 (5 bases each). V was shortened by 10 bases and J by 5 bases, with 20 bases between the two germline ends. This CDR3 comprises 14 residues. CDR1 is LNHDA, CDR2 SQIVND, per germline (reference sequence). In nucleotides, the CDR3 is TGTGCCACCAAAAAGGGACCGCAGGAGGAGACCCAGTACTTC. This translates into CATKKGPQEETQYF.

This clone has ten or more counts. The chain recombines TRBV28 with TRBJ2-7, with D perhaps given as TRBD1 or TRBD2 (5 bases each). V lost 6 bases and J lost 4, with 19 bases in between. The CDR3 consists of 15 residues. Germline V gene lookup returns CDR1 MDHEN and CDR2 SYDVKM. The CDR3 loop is CASRRGVEAGYEQYF. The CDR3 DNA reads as TGTGCCAGCAGGAGGGGAGTAGAGGCTGGATACGAGCAGTACTTC.

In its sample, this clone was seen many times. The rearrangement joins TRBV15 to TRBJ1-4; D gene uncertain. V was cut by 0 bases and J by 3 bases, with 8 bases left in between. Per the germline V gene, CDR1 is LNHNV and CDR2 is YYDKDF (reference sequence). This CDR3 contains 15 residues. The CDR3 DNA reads TGTGCCACCAGCAGAGATAAAACAGCTAATGAAAAACTGTTTTTT. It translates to CATSRDKTANEKLFF.

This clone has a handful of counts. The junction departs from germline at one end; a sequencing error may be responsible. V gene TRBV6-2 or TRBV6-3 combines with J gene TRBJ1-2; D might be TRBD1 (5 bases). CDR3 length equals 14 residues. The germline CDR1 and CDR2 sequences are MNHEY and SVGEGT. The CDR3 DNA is TGTGCCAGCAGGGAACAGACAGAGTACTATGGTTACACCTTC. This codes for CASREQTEYYGYTF.

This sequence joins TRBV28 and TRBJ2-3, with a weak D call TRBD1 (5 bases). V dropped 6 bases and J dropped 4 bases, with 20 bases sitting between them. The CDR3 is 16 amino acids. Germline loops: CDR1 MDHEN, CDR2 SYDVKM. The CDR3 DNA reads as TGTGCCAGCAGCATACGGCGGACAAAGTCGTCAGATACGCAGTATTTT. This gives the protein CASSIRRTKSSDTQYF.

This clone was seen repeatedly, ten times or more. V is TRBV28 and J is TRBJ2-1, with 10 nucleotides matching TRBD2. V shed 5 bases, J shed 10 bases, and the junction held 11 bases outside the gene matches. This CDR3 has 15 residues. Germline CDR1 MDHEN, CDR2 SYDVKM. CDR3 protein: CASSPPLAGVREQFF. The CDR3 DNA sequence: TGTGCCAGCAGTCCCCCCCTAGCGGGAGTTAGGGAGCAGTTCTTC.

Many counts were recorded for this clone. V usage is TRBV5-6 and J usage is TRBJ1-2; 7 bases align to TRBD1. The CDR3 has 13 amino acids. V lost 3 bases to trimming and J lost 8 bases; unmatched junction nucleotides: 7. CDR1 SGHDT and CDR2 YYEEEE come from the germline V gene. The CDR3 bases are TGTGCCAGCAGCTGGGGACAGTACGAAGGCTACACCTTC. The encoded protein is CASSWGQYEGYTF.

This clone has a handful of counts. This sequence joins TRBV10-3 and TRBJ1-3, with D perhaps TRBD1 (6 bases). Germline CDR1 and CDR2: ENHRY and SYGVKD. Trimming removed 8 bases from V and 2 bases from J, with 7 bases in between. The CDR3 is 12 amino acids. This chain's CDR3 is CAIWDTGNTIYF. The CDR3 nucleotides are TGTGCCATCTGGGACACTGGAAACACCATATATTTT.

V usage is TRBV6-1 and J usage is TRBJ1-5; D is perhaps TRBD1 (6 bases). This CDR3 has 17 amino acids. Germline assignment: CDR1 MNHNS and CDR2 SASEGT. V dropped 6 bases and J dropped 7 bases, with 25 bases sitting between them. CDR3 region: CASRVVGQGTGLQPQHF. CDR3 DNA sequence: TGTGCCAGCAGGGTCGTAGGGCAGGGGACGGGTTTACAGCCCCAGCATTTT.

CDR3 residues: CASSFEGNYGYTF. CDR3 nucleotide sequence: TGTGCCAGCAGCTTCGAGGGTAACTATGGCTACACCTTC. V and J are TRBV27 and TRBJ1-2; D remains unclear. The CDR3 length is 13 residues. V was trimmed by 6 bases and J by 1 base, leaving 9 bases between them. CDR1 is MNHEY and CDR2 is SMNVEV in the germline V gene (reference sequence).

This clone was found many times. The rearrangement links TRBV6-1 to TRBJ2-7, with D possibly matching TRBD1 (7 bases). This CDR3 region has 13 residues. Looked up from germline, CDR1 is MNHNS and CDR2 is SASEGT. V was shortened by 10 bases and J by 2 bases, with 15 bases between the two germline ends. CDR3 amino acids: CATRRDRTYEQYF. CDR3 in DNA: TGTGCCACGAGGCGGGACAGAACCTACGAGCAGTACTTC.

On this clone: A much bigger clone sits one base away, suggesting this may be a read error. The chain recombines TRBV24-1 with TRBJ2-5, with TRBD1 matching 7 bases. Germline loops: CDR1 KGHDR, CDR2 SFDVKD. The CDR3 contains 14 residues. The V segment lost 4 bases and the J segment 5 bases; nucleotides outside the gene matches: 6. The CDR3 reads CATSDTTGDETQYF. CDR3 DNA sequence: TGTGCCACCAGTGACACCACAGGGGACGAGACCCAGTACTTC.

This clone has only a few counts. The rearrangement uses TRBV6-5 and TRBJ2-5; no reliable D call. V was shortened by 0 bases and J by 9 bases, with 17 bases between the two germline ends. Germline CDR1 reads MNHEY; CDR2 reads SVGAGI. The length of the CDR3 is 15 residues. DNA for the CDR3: TGTGCCAGCAGTTACTCTTCAGAGCAGGCAGGTCCCCAGTACTTC. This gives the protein CASSYSSEQAGPQYF.

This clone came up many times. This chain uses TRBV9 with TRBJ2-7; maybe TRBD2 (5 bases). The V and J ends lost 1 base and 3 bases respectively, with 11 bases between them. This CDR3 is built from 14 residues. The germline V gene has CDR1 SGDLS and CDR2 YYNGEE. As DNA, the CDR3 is TGTGCCAGCAGCGTATCGGGGATGAGCTACGAGCAGTACTTC. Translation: CASSVSGMSYEQYF.

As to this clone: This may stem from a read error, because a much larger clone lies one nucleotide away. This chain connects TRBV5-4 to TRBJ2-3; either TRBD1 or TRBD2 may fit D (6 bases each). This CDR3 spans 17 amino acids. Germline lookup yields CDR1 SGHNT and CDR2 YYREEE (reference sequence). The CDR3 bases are TGTGCCAGCAGCTCCCCCGTTGGGGGGCCAAGCACAGATACACAGTATTTT. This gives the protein CASSSPVGGPSTDTQYF.

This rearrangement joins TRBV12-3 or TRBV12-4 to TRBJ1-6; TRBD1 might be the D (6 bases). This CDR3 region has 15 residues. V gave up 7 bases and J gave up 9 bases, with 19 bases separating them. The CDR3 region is CASTSGVLIGSPLHF. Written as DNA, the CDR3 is TGTGCCAGCACCTCAGGGGTTTTAATCGGTTCACCCCTCCACTTT.

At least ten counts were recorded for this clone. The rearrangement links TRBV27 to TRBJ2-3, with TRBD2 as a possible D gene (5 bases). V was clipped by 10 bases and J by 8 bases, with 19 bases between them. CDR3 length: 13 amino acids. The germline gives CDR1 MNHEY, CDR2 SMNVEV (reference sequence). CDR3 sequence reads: CATSGTPWGTQYF. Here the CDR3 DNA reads TGTGCCACGAGCGGCACCCCTTGGGGTACGCAGTATTTT.

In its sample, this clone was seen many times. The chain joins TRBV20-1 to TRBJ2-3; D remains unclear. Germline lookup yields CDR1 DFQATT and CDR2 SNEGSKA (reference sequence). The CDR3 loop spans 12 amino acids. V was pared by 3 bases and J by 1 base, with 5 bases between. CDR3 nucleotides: TGCAGTGCTAGCTGGGGCACAGATACGCAGTATTTT. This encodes CSASWGTDTQYF.

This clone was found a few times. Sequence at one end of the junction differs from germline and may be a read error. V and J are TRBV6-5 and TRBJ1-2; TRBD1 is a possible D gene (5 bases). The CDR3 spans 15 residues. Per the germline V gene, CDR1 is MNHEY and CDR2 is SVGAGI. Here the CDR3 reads CAGSYYRTGNYGYTF. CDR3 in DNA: TGTGCCGGCAGTTACTACAGAACAGGAAACTATGGCTACACCTTC.

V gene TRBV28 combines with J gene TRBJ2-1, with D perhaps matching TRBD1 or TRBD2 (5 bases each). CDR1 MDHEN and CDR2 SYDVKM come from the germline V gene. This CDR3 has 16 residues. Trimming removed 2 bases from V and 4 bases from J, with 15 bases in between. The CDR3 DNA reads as TGTGCCAGCAGTTTACTCAAGCCAGGGAGATACAATGAGCAGTTCTTC. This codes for CASSLLKPGRYNEQFF.

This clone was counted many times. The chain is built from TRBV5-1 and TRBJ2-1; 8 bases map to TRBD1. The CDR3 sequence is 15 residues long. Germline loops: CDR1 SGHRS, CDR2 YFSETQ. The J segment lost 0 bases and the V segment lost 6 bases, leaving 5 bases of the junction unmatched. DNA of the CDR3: TGCGCCAGCACTTCCGGGACAGGCTCCTACAATGAGCAGTTCTTC. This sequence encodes CASTSGTGSYNEQFF.

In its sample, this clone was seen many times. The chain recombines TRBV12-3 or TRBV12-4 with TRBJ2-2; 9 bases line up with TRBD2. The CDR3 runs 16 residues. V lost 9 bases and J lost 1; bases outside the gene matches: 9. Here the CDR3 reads CASRILAGRNTGELFF. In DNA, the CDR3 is TGTGCCAGTAGAATCCTAGCGGGAAGGAACACCGGGGAGCTGTTTTTT.

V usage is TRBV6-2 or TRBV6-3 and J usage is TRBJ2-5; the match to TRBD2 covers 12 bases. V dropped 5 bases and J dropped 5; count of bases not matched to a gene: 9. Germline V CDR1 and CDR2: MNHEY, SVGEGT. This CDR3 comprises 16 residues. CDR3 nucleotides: TGTGCCAGCAGTCGTCTAGCGGGAGGGCCGTTGGAGACCCAGTACTTC. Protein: CASSRLAGGPLETQYF.

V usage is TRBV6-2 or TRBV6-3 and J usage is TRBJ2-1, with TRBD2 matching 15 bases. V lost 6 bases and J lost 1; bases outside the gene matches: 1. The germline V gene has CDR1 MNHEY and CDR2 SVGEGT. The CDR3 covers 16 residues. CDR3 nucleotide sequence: TGTGCCAGCAGGGGGACTAGCGGGGGGTCCTACAATGAGCAGTTCTTC. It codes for CASRGTSGGSYNEQFF.

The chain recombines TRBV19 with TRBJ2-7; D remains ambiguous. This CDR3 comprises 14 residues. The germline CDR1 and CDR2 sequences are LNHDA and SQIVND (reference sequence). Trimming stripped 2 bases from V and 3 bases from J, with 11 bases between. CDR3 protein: CASSISQTSYEQYF. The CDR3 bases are TGTGCCAGTAGTATATCACAGACAAGCTACGAGCAGTACTTC. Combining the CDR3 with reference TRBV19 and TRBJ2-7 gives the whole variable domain DGGITQSPKYLFRKEGQNVTLSCEQNLNHDAMYWYRQDPGQGLRLIYYSQIVNDFQKGDIAEGYSVSREKKESFPLTVTSAQKNPTAFYLCASSISQTSYEQYFGPGTRLTVT.